The source of this T cell receptor (beta chain) is a study of T cell repertoires in cytomegalovirus infection. TCRdb processed the reads anew with MiXCR; each CDR3 protein has one entry. Of a few hundred thousand distinct CDR3 sequences listed, more than 15% are singletons. Germline-derived CDR1 and CDR2 are SGHAT and FQDESV (reference sequence). V lost 7 bases to trimming and J lost 4 bases; unmatched junction nucleotides: 12. This CDR3 comprises 15 residues. The clonotype originates from a human donor in good health (CMV status not recorded). Some clones in this sample may be carry-over from other donors' samples. The V call is TRBV11-1, the J call TRBJ2-7; 8 bases are shared with TRBD2. Sample: CD8+ T cells from PBMCs. DNA of the CDR3: TGTGCCAGCACCCGACGTGAGCGGGGGCCGTACGAGCAGTACTTC. As protein: CASTRRERGPYEQYF.